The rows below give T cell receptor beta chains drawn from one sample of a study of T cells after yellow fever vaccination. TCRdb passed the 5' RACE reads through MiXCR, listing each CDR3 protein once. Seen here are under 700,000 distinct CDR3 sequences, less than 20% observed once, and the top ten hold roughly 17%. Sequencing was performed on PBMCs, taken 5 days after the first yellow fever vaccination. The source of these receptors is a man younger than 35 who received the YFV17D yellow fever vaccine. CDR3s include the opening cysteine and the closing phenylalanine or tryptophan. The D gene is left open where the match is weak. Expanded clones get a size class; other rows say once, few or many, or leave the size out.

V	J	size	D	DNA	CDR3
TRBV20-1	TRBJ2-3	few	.	TGCAGTGCTAGACTCCTGACTCGATCTAACCACACAGATACGCAGTATTTT	CSARLLTRSNHTDTQYF
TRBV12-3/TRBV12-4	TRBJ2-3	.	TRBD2	TGTGCCAGCAGTTTATCAGCGGGGGTAGGAGATACGCAGTATTTT	CASSLSAGVGDTQYF
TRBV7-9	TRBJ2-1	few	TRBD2	TGTGCCAGCACTGATGGTAGCGGGGGGATCCTCTCCGTTGAGCAGTTCTTC	CASTDGSGGILSVEQFF
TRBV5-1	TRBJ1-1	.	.	TGCGCCAGCAGCTTTGGGACGGTACTCACTGAAGCTTTCTTT	CASSFGTVLTEAFF
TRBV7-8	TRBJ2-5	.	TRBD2	TGTGCCAGCAGCGCACTAGCGGAGCACCAGTCCCAGTACTTC	CASSALAEHQSQYF
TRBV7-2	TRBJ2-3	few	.	TGTGCCAGCAGCTTATGGGTTACGCAGTATTTT	CASSLWVTQYF
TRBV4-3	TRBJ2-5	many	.	TGCGCCAGCAGCCAAGAAGGGACGAGCCCAGGCGGGACCCAGTACTTC	CASSQEGTSPGGTQYF
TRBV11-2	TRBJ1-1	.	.	TGTGCCAGCAGCCCCCCTTACGGGGTGGGGAAGGGGATGAACACTGAAGCTTTCTTT	CASSPPYGVGKGMNTEAFF
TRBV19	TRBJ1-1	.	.	TGTGCCAGTAGTATAGATCCCCGAGGCAGGACGTCTTTCTTT	CASSIDPRGRTSFF
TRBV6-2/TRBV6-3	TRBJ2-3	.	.	TGTGCCAGCAGTTACCCGACAGCCTACACAGATACGCAGTATTTT	CASSYPTAYTDTQYF
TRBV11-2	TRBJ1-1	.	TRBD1	TGTGCCAGCGGGGGACAGACGAACACTGAAGCTTTCTTT	CASGGQTNTEAFF